This T cell receptor beta chain emerged from a study of blood T cell repertoires in COVID-19. As for the study in general: Acute and convalescent COVID-19 samples came from the United States, Italy and Spain.

The CDR3 totals 13 residues. From germline, CDR1 is SNHLY and CDR2 FYNNEI. V shed 3 bases and J shed 4 bases, with 9 bases lying between them. TCRdb's copy holds only in-frame clones and misses some; the assay was immunoSEQ multiplex PCR. The data contain approximately 60,000 clones, 65% to 80% of them singletons. The sample comprised peripheral blood. The V gene is TRBV2, the J gene TRBJ1-2, with D tentatively TRBD1 (5 bases). This sequence was found in a man aged 60 to 69 with acute or convalescent COVID-19. CDR3 sequence (DNA): TGTGCCAGCAGTGACGGGGGTCTCTATGGCTACACCTTC. It specifies CASSDGGLYGYTF.